Sequencing of this TCR beta chain was carried out in a study of cytomegalovirus exposure and HLA in healthy donors (dated by TCRdb to 2015 to 2018). Regarding the complete study: According to an earlier analysis of 550 to 700 of the donors, about 190 million T cells yielded roughly 100 million unique TCR beta sequences and less than 300 Gb of sequence data. About 330 gigabases of sequencing data and about 92 million unique TCR sequences made up an early release that covered under 750 HLA-typed donors. Of the 398 genotyped donors, 65% to 90% fell in the genetic ancestry cluster associated with self-reported Caucasian donors. The study aimed to test whether signatures of past pathogen exposure could be identified by cataloging public T cell receptors. Using immunosequencing, the study profiled T cell repertoires from some 670 subjects and related those repertoires to cytomegalovirus serostatus. Besides the first cohort of hundreds of subjects, a separate validation cohort made up of 120 different subjects was used. To predict cytomegalovirus infection status, the study brought together high-throughput TCR immunosequencing, statistical association of individual TCRs with disease status, and machine learning. A later analysis re-analyzed previously published TCR beta repertoires from about 730 donors and added high-resolution HLA genotyping to study TCR occurrence patterns. Rather than using new phenotypic data, the later analysis identified candidate immune exposures from TCR beta sequences and from how often those sequences occurred across donors. To decide whether each TCR beta V gene segment behaved as functional or pseudogenic, an earlier analysis of fewer than 750 of the donors relied on high-throughput TCR beta sequencing. Donor age, sex, ethnicity and CMV serostatus were compiled together with the repertoire data. A later genetic analysis took genome-wide SNP genotypes for about three fifths of the roughly 670 donors and used that subset as a discovery cohort. Every repertoire in the discovery cohort had been generated on one and the same sequencing platform. Class I and class II HLA loci were covered by the typing at four-digit resolution. The number of donors typed differed by locus, with roughly 620-630 for A, B, C, DRB1 and DQB1, around 520 for DQA1, some 570 for DPA1, and under 490 for DPB1. Because of strong linkage in the cohort, five DR-DQ haplotypes were treated as single units for association and clustering. On average, roughly 250,000 unique TCR beta nucleotide sequences were sequenced per donor among a few hundred genotyped donors of the cohort, with roughly 18% of those sequences being non-productive. The full study reports these points: Three of the identified cytomegalovirus-associated TCR beta chains were confirmed in vitro to be specific for cytomegalovirus antigens. Broadly in line with IMGT annotations, most TCR beta V segments showed up in productive rearrangements about 87% or about 30% of the time in an earlier analysis of around 600 of the donors. HLA typing was unavailable for some donors at each locus, so association tests used only the typed subset. In both the original and validation cohorts, the classifier was reported to diagnose cytomegalovirus status with high specificity and sensitivity. In a later genetic analysis, fewer N-insertions in productive TCRs were reported among donors in an Asian-associated ancestry cluster than the approximately 670-donor mean. The earlier analysis of 587 of the donors excluded 15 to 20 rarely observed V segments, including chromosome 9 orphons, because counts were too low. A later analysis reported that several top co-occurrence clusters appeared linked to parvovirus B19, influenza, CMV and Epstein-Barr virus. Across donors, most TCR sequences were observed very rarely, whereas some public TCRs were present in many individuals. Presence/absence analyses assumed roughly uniform sequencing depth across donors, an assumption that may not hold. Because the 87-base-pair reads could not distinguish some IMGT-functional V segments, including TRBV6-2 and TRBV6-3, those segments were excluded. A later analysis associated 16,951 TCR beta sequences with specific HLA alleles at a false discovery rate of 0.05. The study listed 150 to 200 TCR beta chains as associated with cytomegalovirus. An association between a missense DCLRE1C variant and V-gene and J-gene trimming of TCR beta chains was found in a later genetic analysis and replicated in an independent cohort. A further reported finding was that TCR beta sequences accurately predicted the HLA-A and HLA-B alleles for most subjects in the first cohort. The authors suggested that the approach could potentially be generalized to other disease states and immunological phenotypes. Strong co-occurrence of HLA alleles, especially DR and DQ, made assigning TCR associations to individual alleles difficult. The sequencing pipeline was judged likely to have produced a cluster of highly shared sequence variants as a technical artifact. In a later analysis, TCR association rates were found to vary across HLA loci, with the most associated TCRs seen for DRB1 alleles and the fewest for HLA-C alleles. According to a later analysis, most CMV-associated TCR beta chains appeared to be HLA-restricted, and the HLA associations seemed to be driven largely by CMV exposure. CMV serostatus was the only immune exposure information available for the cohort. Compared with equally common non-associated chains, HLA-associated TCR beta chains in a later analysis were more clonally expanded and had lower generation probabilities. Only TCR beta chains were sequenced in this cohort, and the absence of alpha or paired-chain data limited detectable features. Linkage disequilibrium might explain the correlated functional status among segregating V segments, but an unknown experimental factor could not be excluded.

For this clone: The antigen this receptor binds is unknown. Base-call qualities are not available, and no considerably larger clone is one nucleotide away.

CDR1 and CDR2 were assigned from the germline V gene (reference sequence) as SGHNT and YYREEE. Taken from cysteine to phenylalanine, the CDR3 has 14 residues. This entry keeps only the CDR3 DNA: 42 bases, framed from base 1. For this chain, trimming is 4 bases at the V end and 6 bases at the J end, and the number of junction bases without a gene match is 8. The cohort was made up of under 800 healthy bone marrow donors. At the time of sampling, all cohort members were nominally healthy, though unrecorded immune exposures were likely present. The donor tested CMV seronegative and was one of the 352 seronegative cohort members. Every donor gave a peripheral blood sample, and the peripheral blood mononuclear cells from that sample were used for TCR beta sequencing. The Qiagen DNeasy Blood Extraction Kit was used to extract genomic DNA from the blood cell samples. Library method: the immunoSEQ multiplex PCR assay. A mixture of 60 forward primers for TCR Vbeta segments and 13 reverse primers for TCR Jbeta segments was used in the multiplex PCR. The CDR3 region of rearranged TCR beta genes was amplified from genomic DNA by a multiplex PCR assay. Amplified TCR beta libraries were sequenced as 87-base-pair reads on the Illumina HiSeq System. In the authors' own workflow: In a later analysis, tens of millions of unique TCR beta chains were counted across the 650 to 700 repertoires, and roughly 9.9 million of these chains were shared by at least two donors. Raw reads were error-corrected and collapsed into unique sequences by a nearest-neighbor algorithm in which closely related sequences were merged to remove PCR and sequencing errors. CDR3 sequences were aligned to IMGT reference sequences to assign V, D and J gene segments. Each retained sequence needed at least a six-nucleotide match to both a V gene segment and a J gene segment. Rearrangements were called productive when the CDR3 lacked stop codons and stayed in frame with V and J; all others were non-productive. CDR3 was defined according to IMGT convention as the region running from the second conserved V-encoded cysteine to the conserved J-encoded phenylalanine. The earlier analysis of some 540 of the donors excluded any sequence lacking an unambiguous match to a single V gene segment. In an earlier analysis of 450 to 700 of the donors, V segments were called functional above 56.7% productive rearrangements and were called segregating when the between-donor standard deviation exceeded 5%. A statistical classification framework was developed to diagnose cytomegalovirus status using the catalog of TCR beta chain sequences. V and J gene assignment, in a later analysis, came from comparing TCR nucleotide sequences with IMGT/GENE-DB human TR gene sequences. Using the TCRdist pipeline, a later analysis assigned CDR3 sequences along with most-parsimonious VDJ recombination scenarios. In a later analysis, every TCR beta chain was defined by the combination of its CDR3 amino acid sequence and its V-gene family, and reads without a unique V-gene family were dropped. A later analysis removed several hundred highly shared, low-generation-probability nucleotide sequences to deal with suspected cross-contamination and a sequencing artifact. In a later analysis, a clonal expansion index was calculated for each public chain from normalized within-repertoire ranks of inferred template counts. A later analysis computed generation probabilities with a VDJ recombination model fitted to out-of-frame rearrangements, and checked the results against IGoR. A later analysis scored TCR-TCR, TCR-HLA and TCR-CMV co-occurrence with hypergeometric tests, applying a repertoire-size bias correction to TCR pairs. In a later analysis, false discovery rates were estimated by permuting HLA or CMV assignments 20 times. A later analysis grouped co-occurring TCRs with DBSCAN, adding TCRdist sequence similarity when clustering within HLA-allele-positive subsets. Repertoires with fewer than 30,000 or more than 120,000 public chains were left out of co-occurrence clustering, as were four to six repertoires with anomalous nucleotide sharing. TCRdb took over this immuneACCESS table, retaining in-frame rearrangements with V and J assigned. Such tables are incomplete; in checked studies, under half of the missing clones stem from an unresolved V gene, and the remainder is unexplained. From that table come the V and J calls and clone size; the DNA was used to work out D and trimming. Recorded for this sample are around 200,000 clones; 80% of them occurred a single time. In total, the top ten clones hold 0.65% to 0.75% of the sample.

The chain uses TRBV5-4 and TRBJ1-1, with 8 junctional bases fitting TRBD1. The sample was PBMCs. This clonotype was obtained from a boy between 10 and 17 years old in good health and CMV-seronegative. The bases are TGTGCCAGCAGCCACCCGACAGGGGAAGCTGAAGCTTTCTTT. It specifies CASSHPTGEAEAFF.